This TCR beta chain was captured by sequencing in a study of blood T cell repertoires in COVID-19. In the study overall: Collection of acute and convalescent COVID-19 samples took place in the United States, Italy and Spain. PBMCs, B-cell-depleted T cells, or T cells provided the cDNA or gDNA that made up the material.

Clones were sequenced by immunoSEQ multiplex PCR, and TCRdb holds only the in-frame ones, with some missing. The data show more than 80,000 clones, roughly 88% seen once. V was shortened by 2 bases and J by 4 bases, with 13 bases between the two germline ends. Germline V gene sequence: CDR1 MNHEY, CDR2 SVGEGT. The CDR3 has 15 residues. Seattle patients were enrolled while actively infected and followed longitudinally. This chain joins TRBV6-2 or TRBV6-3 and TRBJ2-3, with D perhaps matching TRBD2 (5 bases). This clonotype was obtained from an elderly woman with COVID-19, enrolled during active disease. Sequencing used peripheral blood. The chain's CDR3 is CASSYRLDGADTQYF. The CDR3 nucleotides read TGTGCCAGCAGTTACCGGCTAGACGGGGCAGATACGCAGTATTTT.